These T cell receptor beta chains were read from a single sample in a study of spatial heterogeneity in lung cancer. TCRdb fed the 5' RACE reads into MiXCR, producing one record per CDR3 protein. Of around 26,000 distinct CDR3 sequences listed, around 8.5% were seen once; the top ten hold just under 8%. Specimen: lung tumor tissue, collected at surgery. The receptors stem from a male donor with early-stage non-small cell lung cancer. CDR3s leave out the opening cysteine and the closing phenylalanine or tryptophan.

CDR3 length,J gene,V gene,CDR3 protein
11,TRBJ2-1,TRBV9,ASSIDQTNEQF
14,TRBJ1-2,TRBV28,ASSDPAPSANYGYT
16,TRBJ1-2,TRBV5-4,ASRWGHNTGRPFYGYT
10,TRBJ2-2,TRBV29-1,SVAREAGELF
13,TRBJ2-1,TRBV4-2,ASSQDQRGGNEQF
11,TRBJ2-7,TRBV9,ASSVGGGGEQY
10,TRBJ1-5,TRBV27,ASGQSDQPQH
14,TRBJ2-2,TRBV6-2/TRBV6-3,ASSPIRRTNTGELF
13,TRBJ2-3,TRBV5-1,ASSLQSPSTDTQY
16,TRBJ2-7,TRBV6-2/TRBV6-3,ASRRLSGLISVGYEQY
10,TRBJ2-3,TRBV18,ASSPGVDTQY
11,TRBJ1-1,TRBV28,ASNPRQGSVAF
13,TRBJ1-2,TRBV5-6,ASRLRQGFNYGYT
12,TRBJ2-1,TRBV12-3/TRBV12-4,ASTMTGAGNEQF
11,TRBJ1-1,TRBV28,ASSLGHPQGSF
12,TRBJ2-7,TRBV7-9,ASSHPGSNYEQY
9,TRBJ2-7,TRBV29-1,SALDRGLSY
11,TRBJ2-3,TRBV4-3,ASSHDATDTQY
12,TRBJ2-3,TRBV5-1,ASSLWGTTDTQY
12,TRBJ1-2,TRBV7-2,ASSLLGSNYGYT
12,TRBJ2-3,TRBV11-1,ASSLQVSTDTQY
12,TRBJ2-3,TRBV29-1,SVDRQGSADTQY
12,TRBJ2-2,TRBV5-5,ASSQVAGVGELF
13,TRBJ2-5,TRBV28,ASSYSIGGQETQY
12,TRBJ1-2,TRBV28,ASIPGQTLYGYT
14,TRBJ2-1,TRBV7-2,ASSLIAASSYNEQF
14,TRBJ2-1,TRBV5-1,ASSLAEGVLTDEQF
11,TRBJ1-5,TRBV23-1,ASSDIGDQPQH
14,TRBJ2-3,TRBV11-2,ASSLGAGVRTDTQY
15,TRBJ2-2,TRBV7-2,ASSLWVAGGSGGELF
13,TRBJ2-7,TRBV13,ASSVKWGRIYEQY
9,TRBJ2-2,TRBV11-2,ASTWTGELF
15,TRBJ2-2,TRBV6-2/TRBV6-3,ASSFRAASLNTGELF
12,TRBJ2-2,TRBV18,ASSLDLNTGELF
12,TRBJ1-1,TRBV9,ASSVGVSNTEAF
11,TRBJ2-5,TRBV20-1,SARVDSEETQY
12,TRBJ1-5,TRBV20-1,SGGGQGSNQPQH
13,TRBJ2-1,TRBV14,ASSPPGTARNEQF
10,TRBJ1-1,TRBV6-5,ASSYSQGMAF
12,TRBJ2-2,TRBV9,ASSGPGFPGELF
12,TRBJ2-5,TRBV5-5,ASSLDPGEETQY
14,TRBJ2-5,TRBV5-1,ASSLNPLAGVETQY
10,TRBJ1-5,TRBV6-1,ASKIGGGPQH
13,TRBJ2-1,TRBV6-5,ASSYSGGEANEQF
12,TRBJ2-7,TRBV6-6,ASRISGDSYGQY
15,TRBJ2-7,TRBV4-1,ASSQEFGTGFRNEQY